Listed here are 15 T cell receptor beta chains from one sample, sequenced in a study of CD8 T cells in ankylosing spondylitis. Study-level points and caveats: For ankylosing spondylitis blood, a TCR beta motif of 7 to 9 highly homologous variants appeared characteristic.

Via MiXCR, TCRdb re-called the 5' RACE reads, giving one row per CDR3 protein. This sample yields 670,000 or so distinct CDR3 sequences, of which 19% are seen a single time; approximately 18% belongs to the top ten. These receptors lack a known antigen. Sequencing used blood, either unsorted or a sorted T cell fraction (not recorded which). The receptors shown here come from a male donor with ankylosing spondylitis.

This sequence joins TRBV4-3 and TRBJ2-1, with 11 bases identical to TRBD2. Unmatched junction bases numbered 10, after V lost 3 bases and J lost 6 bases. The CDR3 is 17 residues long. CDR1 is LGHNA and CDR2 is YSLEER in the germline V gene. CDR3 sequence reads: CASSHLLAGEVFNEQFF. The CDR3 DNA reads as TGCGCCAGCAGCCACCTACTAGCGGGAGAAGTGTTCAATGAGCAGTTCTTC.

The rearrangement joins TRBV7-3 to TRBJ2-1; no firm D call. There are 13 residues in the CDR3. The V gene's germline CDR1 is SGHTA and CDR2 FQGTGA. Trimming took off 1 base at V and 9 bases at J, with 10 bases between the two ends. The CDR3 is CASSLKEWGEQFF. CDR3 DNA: TGTGCCAGCAGCTTAAAAGAGTGGGGTGAGCAGTTCTTC.

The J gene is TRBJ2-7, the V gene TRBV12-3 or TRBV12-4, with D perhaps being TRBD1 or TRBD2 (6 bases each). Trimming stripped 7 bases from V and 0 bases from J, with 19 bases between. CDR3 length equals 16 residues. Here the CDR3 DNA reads TGTGCCAGCACTCCCGGGGGCCAGAGGAGCTCCTACGAGCAGTACTTC. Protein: CASTPGGQRSSYEQYF.

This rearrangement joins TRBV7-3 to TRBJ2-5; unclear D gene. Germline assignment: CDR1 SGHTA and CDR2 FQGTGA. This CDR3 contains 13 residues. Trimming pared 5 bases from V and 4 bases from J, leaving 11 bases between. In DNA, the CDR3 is TGTGCCAGCAGCGCTCTAGGTCGAGAGACCCAGTACTTC. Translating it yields CASSALGRETQYF.

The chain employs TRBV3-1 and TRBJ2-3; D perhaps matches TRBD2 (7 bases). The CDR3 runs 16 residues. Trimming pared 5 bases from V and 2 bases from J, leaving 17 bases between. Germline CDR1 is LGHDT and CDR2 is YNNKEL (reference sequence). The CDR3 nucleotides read TGTGCCAGCAGCTCCCGGATGGCGGGGGCCACAGATACGCAGTATTTT. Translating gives CASSSRMAGATDTQYF.

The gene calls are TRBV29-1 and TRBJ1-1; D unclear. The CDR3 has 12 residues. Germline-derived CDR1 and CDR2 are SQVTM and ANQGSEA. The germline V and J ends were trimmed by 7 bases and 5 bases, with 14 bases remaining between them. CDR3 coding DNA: TGCAGCGCCTCCCCATCCGGGACTGAAGCTTTCTTT. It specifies CSASPSGTEAFF. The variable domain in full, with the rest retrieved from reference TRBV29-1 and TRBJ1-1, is SAVISQKPSRDICQRGTSLTIQCQVDSQVTMMFWYRQQPGQSLTLIATANQGSEATYESGFVIDKFPISRPNLTFSTLTVSNMSPEDSSIYLCSASPSGTEAFFGQGTRLTVV.

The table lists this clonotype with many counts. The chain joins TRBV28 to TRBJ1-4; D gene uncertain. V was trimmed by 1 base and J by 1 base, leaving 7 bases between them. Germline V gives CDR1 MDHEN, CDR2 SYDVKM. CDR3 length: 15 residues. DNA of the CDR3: TGTGCCAGCAGTTTATTTGGGCGAACTAATGAAAAACTGTTTTTT. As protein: CASSLFGRTNEKLFF.

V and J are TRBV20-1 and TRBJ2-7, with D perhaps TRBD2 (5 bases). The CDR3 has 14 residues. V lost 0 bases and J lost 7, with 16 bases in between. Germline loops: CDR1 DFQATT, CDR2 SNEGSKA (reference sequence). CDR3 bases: TGCAGTGCTAGAGAAGGTGTGCGTAGCGCTGAGCAGTACTTC. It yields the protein CSAREGVRSAEQYF.

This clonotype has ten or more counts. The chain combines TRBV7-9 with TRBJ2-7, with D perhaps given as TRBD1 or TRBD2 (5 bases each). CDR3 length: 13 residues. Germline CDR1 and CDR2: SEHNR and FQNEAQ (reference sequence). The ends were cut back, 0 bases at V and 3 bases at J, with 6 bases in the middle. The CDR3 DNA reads TGTGCCAGCAGCTTAGCGAGGGGCTACGAGCAGTACTTC. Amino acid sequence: CASSLARGYEQYF.

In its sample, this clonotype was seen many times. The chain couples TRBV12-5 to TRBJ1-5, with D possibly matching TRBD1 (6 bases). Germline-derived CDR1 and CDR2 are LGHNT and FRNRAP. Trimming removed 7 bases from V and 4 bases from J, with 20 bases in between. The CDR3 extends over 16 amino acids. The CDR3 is CASATSGAPANQPQHF. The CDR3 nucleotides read TGTGCTAGTGCTACCTCGGGGGCTCCCGCGAATCAGCCCCAGCATTTT.

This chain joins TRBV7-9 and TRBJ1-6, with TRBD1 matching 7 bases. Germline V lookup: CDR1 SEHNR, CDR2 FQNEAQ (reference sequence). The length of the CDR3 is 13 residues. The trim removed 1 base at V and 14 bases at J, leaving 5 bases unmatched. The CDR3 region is CASSLDGGQALHF. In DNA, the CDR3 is TGTGCCAGCAGCTTAGACGGAGGACAGGCCCTCCACTTT.

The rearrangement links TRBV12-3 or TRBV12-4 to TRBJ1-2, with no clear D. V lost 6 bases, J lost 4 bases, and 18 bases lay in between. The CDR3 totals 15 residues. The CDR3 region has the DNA TGTGCCAGCAGCCGTAACGGGGTTCGGGTCTATGGCTACACCTTC. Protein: CASSRNGVRVYGYTF.

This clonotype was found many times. CDR3 sequence reads: CASSFSGGTDTQYF. In DNA, the CDR3 is TGTGCCAGCAGCTTTAGCGGGGGCACAGATACGCAGTATTTT. This chain joins TRBV7-3 and TRBJ2-3; 8 bases match TRBD2. The V and J ends lost 3 bases and 1 base, in that order; junction bases with no gene match: 0. CDR1 and CDR2 from the germline V gene are SGHTA and FQGTGA. CDR3 length: 14 amino acids.

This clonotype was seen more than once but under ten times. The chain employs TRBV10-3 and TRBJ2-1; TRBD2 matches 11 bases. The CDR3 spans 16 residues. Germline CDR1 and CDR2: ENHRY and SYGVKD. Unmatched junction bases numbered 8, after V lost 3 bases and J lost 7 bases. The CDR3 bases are TGTGCCATCAGTGAATCGCTAGCGGGGGGTGAAAATGAGCAGTTCTTC. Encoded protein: CAISESLAGGENEQFF.

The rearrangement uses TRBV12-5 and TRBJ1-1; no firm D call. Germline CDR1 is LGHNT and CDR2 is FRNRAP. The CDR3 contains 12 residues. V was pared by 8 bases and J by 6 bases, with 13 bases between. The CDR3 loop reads CASKRVKAEAFF. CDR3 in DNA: TGTGCTAGTAAAAGGGTAAAAGCTGAAGCTTTCTTT.